This T cell receptor beta chain was captured by sequencing in a study of cytomegalovirus exposure and HLA in healthy donors. Whole-study results and caveats: In a later analysis, most CMV-associated TCR beta chains appeared HLA-restricted. Presence/absence analyses treated sequencing depth as roughly uniform across donors.

Note on this clone: As yet, its antigen is unknown.

PCR was performed using 60 Vbeta and 13 Jbeta primers. Some clones are missing from TCRdb's copy, which holds only in-frame ones; the method was immunoSEQ multiplex PCR. The sample comprises around 280,000 clones, 70% to 90% of which are singletons, and more than 2% rests with the top ten. Losses at the gene ends were 0 bases for V and 5 bases for J; bases not matched to a gene: 4. There are 14 residues in the CDR3. Germline values: CDR1 SGHDT, CDR2 YYEEEE. What was sequenced was PBMCs. The TCR sequence derives from a woman aged 18 to 35 in good health and CMV-seronegative. The rearrangement links TRBV5-6 to TRBJ1-2; TRBD1 agrees at 7 bases. This CDR3 reads CASSLGQGGYGYTF. The CDR3 coding sequence is TGTGCCAGCAGCTTGGGGCAGGGGGGATATGGCTACACCTTC.